The entry below describes one T cell receptor beta chain. Its antigen is currently not known. Per-base quality was not reported, and no clone a single base away is much larger than it. The entry originates in a study of T-cell reconstitution after alpha-beta-depleted transplantation in children listed by TCRdb under 2016. Some background on the complete study: T-cell immune reconstitution after TCRalphabeta/CD19-depleted allogeneic hematopoietic cell transplantation in children was quantitatively tracked in the study by means of TCR repertoire profiling. Study-wide conclusions, independent of this receptor: Apparently early alphabetaT-cell count recovery about two months after transplant reportedly relied on only several hundred rapidly expanded clones derived from non-depleted graft cells. In some patients, the high TCRbeta diversity seen at day 60 was put down to recipient T cells and intrathymic progenitors that had survived conditioning. Over subsequent months, a decline in hyperexpanded clone frequencies was noted, and after one year, T-cell counts and TCRbeta diversity were mostly ascribed to newly produced T cells.

Taken from the germline V gene, the CDR1 and CDR2 loops are SGHAT and FQNNGV. From its cysteine to its phenylalanine, the CDR3 spans 15 amino acids. Solely the CDR3 DNA is kept, with 45 bases framed from the first base. At the junction V is shortened by 5 bases and J by 2 bases, with 14 bases in between. Taken with the paper, the label for treatment or condition translates to: allogeneic hematopoietic cell transplantation with graft depleted of TCRalphabeta T cells and CD19 B cells. The transplant recipients were children given TCRalphabeta/CD19-depleted allogeneic hematopoietic cell grafts. Receptor libraries were prepared by PCR. Instrument used: Illumina HiSeq 2500. Molecular barcoding was employed in the preparation of TCR libraries, with unique molecular identifiers being used to normalize TCRbeta repertoire quantification. Using fastp trimming at Q25 and MiXCR clonotype assembly, TCRdb reanalyzed the public sequencing data and kept in-frame beta chains. Every distinct CDR3 protein forms one entry, paired with its most common genes and DNA. Across this sample there are around 580,000 distinct CDR3 sequences, with roughly 23% seen only once. The ten largest clones capture 13% to 15% of the sample.

The receptor was derived from a boy younger than two who had a stem cell transplant for acute myeloid leukemia, so the T cells may come from the graft donor. The chain links TRBV11-2 with TRBJ2-3; 6 matching bases give a weak D call of TRBD1. The sample was PBMCs, mostly from graft donor cells, taken 360 days after TCRalphabeta/CD19-depleted stem cell transplant. The DNA sequence is as follows: TGTGCCAGCAGCCTGGGTACAGGGCTCACAGATACGCAGTATTTT. It encodes CASSLGTGLTDTQYF.